This is a list of T cell receptor beta chains from one sample in a study of shared clonotypes between healthy human individuals. Libraries were prepared by immunoSEQ multiplex PCR; TCRdb keeps only in-frame clonotypes and omits some of them. The sample consists of about 960,000 clones, around 80% of them appearing once. Sequencing input: memory CD4+ T cells sorted from blood. The receptors were gathered from a man between 18 and 29 years old in good health. CDR3s include the opening cysteine and the closing phenylalanine or tryptophan. D genes are given only for firm matches. A row's size may be missing; if present it is once, few, many or a size class.

j_call: TRBJ1-4
v_call: TRBV18
clone_size: NA
d_call: TRBD1
cdr3_aa: CASSPPGQGLEKLFF
cdr3_nt: TGTGCCAGCTCACCACCGGGACAGGGCCTTGAAAAACTGTTTTTT

j_call: TRBJ1-3
v_call: TRBV6-1
clone_size: NA
d_call: TRBD1
cdr3_aa: CASTDDRVSGNTIYF
cdr3_nt: TGTGCCAGCACTGACGACAGGGTATCTGGAAACACCATATATTTT

j_call: TRBJ2-7
v_call: TRBV13
clone_size: NA
d_call: TRBD1
cdr3_aa: CASSRTGSIYEQYF
cdr3_nt: TGTGCCAGCAGCCGGACAGGCTCGATCTACGAGCAGTACTTC

j_call: TRBJ2-5
v_call: TRBV4-1
clone_size: NA
d_call: NA
cdr3_aa: CASSSLGRGPIQETQYF
cdr3_nt: TGCGCCAGCAGCTCCCTGGGGCGGGGGCCAATCCAAGAGACCCAGTACTTC

j_call: TRBJ2-5
v_call: TRBV7-9
clone_size: NA
d_call: TRBD2
cdr3_aa: CASSVRLASQETQYF
cdr3_nt: TGTGCCAGCAGCGTAAGACTAGCAAGCCAAGAGACCCAGTACTTC

j_call: TRBJ2-5
v_call: TRBV11-3
clone_size: once
d_call: TRBD1
cdr3_aa: CASSQRTGGMKETQYF
cdr3_nt: TGTGCCAGCAGCCAGAGGACAGGGGGGATGAAAGAGACCCAGTACTTC

j_call: TRBJ2-3
v_call: TRBV7-9
clone_size: NA
d_call: NA
cdr3_aa: CASSTGWASSTDTQYF
cdr3_nt: TGTGCCAGCAGTACAGGGTGGGCATCTAGCACAGATACGCAGTATTTT

j_call: TRBJ2-2
v_call: TRBV7-2
clone_size: NA
d_call: NA
cdr3_aa: CASSPMSRDTGELFF
cdr3_nt: TGTGCCAGCAGCCCCATGAGCCGAGACACCGGGGAGCTGTTTTTT

j_call: TRBJ2-7
v_call: TRBV5-5
clone_size: NA
d_call: TRBD2
cdr3_aa: CASSLVLAGLAHEQYF
cdr3_nt: TGTGCCAGCAGCTTGGTACTAGCGGGACTAGCTCACGAGCAGTACTTC

j_call: TRBJ1-5
v_call: TRBV10-2
clone_size: once
d_call: TRBD1
cdr3_aa: CASRPGQANQPQHF
cdr3_nt: TGCGCCAGCAGGCCGGGACAGGCCAATCAGCCCCAGCATTTT

j_call: TRBJ1-3
v_call: TRBV15
clone_size: NA
d_call: NA
cdr3_aa: CATSREGVLGGNTIYF
cdr3_nt: TGTGCCACCAGCAGAGAAGGGGTCCTGGGGGGAAACACCATATATTTT

j_call: TRBJ2-3
v_call: TRBV27
clone_size: NA
d_call: TRBD1
cdr3_aa: CASSMGQGATDTQYF
cdr3_nt: TGTGCCAGCAGTATGGGACAGGGGGCAACAGATACGCAGTATTTT

j_call: TRBJ2-3
v_call: TRBV11-1
clone_size: NA
d_call: NA
cdr3_aa: CASSLIFLGSQRTDTQYF
cdr3_nt: TGTGCCAGCAGCTTAATTTTTCTGGGCAGCCAGCGCACAGATACGCAGTATTTT

j_call: TRBJ2-3
v_call: TRBV5-8
clone_size: NA
d_call: TRBD2
cdr3_aa: CASSLRAGLAADTQYF
cdr3_nt: TGTGCCAGCAGCCTTAGAGCGGGACTAGCGGCAGATACGCAGTATTTT

j_call: TRBJ1-4
v_call: TRBV27
clone_size: few
d_call: NA
cdr3_aa: CASSLQGMGEKLFF
cdr3_nt: TGTGCCAGCAGTTTACAGGGGATGGGGGAAAAACTGTTTTTT